This T cell receptor beta chain derives from a study of shared clonotypes between healthy human individuals. Whole-study findings and limits: Sorted-subset sequencing, rarefaction showed, was incomplete despite large depth. Sharing across four donors was highest in naive CD4 (approximately 5%) and lowest in memory CD8 (approximately 0.4%). Naive subsets generally had larger estimated richness than memory subsets.

On this clone: What it recognizes is unknown.

Healthy HIV-negative adults without recent acute infections or vaccinations served as donors. CDR1 is MNHNY and CDR2 is SVGAGI in the germline V gene (reference sequence). Trimming removed 2 bases from V and 4 bases from J, with 12 bases in between. The CDR3 sequence is 15 residues long. The table came from immunoSEQ multiplex PCR; TCRdb's copy has only in-frame clones and leaves some out. The sample yields over a million clones, 70% to 80% seen once. The specimen sequenced was memory CD4+ T cells from PBMCs. Subset in this sample: CD45RA-negative fraction. The clonotype originates from a young man in good health. Some clones in this sample may be carry-over from other donors' samples. The chain uses TRBV6-6 and TRBJ1-5; tentatively, D is TRBD1 (5 bases). CDR3 region: CASSYGRQTNQPQHF. DNA of the CDR3: TGTGCCAGCAGTTACGGTAGACAGACTAATCAGCCCCAGCATTTT.